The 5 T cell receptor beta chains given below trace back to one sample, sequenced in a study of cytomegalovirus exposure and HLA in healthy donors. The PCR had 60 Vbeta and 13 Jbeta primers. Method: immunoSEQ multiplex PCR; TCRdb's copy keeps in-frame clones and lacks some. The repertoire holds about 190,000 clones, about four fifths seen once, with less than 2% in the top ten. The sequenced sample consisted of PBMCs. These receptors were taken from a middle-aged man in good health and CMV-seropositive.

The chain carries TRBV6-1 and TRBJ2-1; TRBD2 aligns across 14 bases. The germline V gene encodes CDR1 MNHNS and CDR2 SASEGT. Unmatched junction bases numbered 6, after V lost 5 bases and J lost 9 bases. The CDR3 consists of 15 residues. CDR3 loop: CASSPRTSGRLEQFF. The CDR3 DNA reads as TGTGCCAGCAGTCCCCGGACTAGCGGGAGGCTTGAGCAGTTCTTC.

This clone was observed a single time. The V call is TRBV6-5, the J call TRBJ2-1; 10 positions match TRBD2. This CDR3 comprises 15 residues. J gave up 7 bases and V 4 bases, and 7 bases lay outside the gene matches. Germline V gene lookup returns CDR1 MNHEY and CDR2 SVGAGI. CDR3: CASSSPGLATNEQFF. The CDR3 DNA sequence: TGTGCCAGCAGTTCGCCGGGACTAGCGACTAATGAGCAGTTCTTC.

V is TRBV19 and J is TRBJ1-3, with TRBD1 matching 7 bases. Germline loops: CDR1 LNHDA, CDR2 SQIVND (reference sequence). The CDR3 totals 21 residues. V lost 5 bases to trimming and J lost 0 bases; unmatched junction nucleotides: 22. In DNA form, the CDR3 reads TGTGCCAGTAGTCTTCAACCCCGGACAGGATTTCGGAAAAGCTCTGGAAACACCATATATTTT. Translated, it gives CASSLQPRTGFRKSSGNTIYF.

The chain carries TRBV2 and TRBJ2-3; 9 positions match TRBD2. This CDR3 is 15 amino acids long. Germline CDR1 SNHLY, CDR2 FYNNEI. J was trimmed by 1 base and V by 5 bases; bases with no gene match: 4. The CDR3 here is CASSIAGARTDTQYF. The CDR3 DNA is TGTGCCAGCAGTATAGCGGGAGCCCGCACAGATACGCAGTATTTT.

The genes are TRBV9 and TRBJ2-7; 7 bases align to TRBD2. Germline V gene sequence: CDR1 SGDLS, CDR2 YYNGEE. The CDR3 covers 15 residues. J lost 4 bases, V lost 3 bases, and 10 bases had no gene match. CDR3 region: CASSAAVGGTYEQYF. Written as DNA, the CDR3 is TGTGCCAGCAGCGCCGCGGTGGGGGGGACGTACGAGCAGTACTTC. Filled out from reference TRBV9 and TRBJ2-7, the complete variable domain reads DSGVTQTPKHLITATGQRVTLRCSPRSGDLSVYWYQQSLDQGLQFLIQYYNGEERAKGNILERFSAQQFPDLHSELNLSSLELGDSALYFCASSAAVGGTYEQYFGPGTRLTVT.